The next 19 T cell receptor beta chains were all read from a single sample in a study of shared clonotypes between healthy human individuals. Data came from immunoSEQ multiplex PCR; TCRdb stores just in-frame clones and leaves some out. The repertoire includes under 850,000 clones, about two thirds of them detected once, and about 1.8% sits in the top ten. The sequencing input was memory CD4+ T cells sorted from blood. The subset denotes: CD45RA-negative fraction. The receptors originated from a woman aged 30 to 39 in good health.

The V call is TRBV5-1, the J call TRBJ2-7, with 7 positions matching TRBD1. Germline-derived CDR1 and CDR2 are SGHRS and YFSETQ. With 4 bases clipped from V and 0 bases from J, the junction kept 7 bases outside the gene matches. The CDR3 runs to 15 residues. CDR3 DNA: TGCGCCAGCAGCCCGGATGCAGGGGGCTCCTACGAGCAGTACTTC. This sequence encodes CASSPDAGGSYEQYF. The entire variable domain, with the rest obtained from reference TRBV5-1 and TRBJ2-7, is as follows: KAGVTQTPRYLIKTRGQQVTLSCSPISGHRSVSWYQQTPGQGLQFLFEYFSETQRNKGNFPGRFSGRQFSNSRSEMNVSTLELGDSALYLCASSPDAGGSYEQYFGPGTRLTVT.

V and J are TRBV6-1 and TRBJ2-7, with unresolved D. CDR3 size: 16 residues. Germline V lookup: CDR1 MNHNS, CDR2 SASEGT. Trimming pared 4 bases from V and 1 base from J, leaving 17 bases between. This chain's CDR3 is CASSARFGQESYEQYF. The CDR3 DNA follows: TGTGCCAGCAGTGCCCGATTTGGGCAAGAATCCTACGAGCAGTACTTC.

The chain links TRBV5-6 to TRBJ2-7; 9 bases line up with TRBD1. The V and J ends lost 4 bases and 6 bases, in that order; junction bases with no gene match: 8. Germline-derived CDR1 and CDR2 are SGHDT and YYEEEE. The CDR3 length is 14 residues. This CDR3 is CASSQPGQGPEQYF. CDR3 in DNA: TGTGCCAGCAGCCAACCGGGACAGGGACCCGAGCAGTACTTC.

This chain connects TRBV18 to TRBJ2-5, with D unclear. The CDR3 is 14 amino acids. Germline-derived CDR1 and CDR2 are KGHSH and LQKENI. The V and J ends lost 5 bases and 5 bases respectively, with 15 bases between them. Written as DNA, the CDR3 is TGTGCCAGCTCAGTGCTTAAGAGATGGGAGACCCAGTACTTC. Translated, it gives CASSVLKRWETQYF. The variable domain in full, completed from reference TRBV18 and TRBJ2-5, reads NAGVMQNPRHLVRRRGQEARLRCSPMKGHSHVYWYRQLPEEGLKFMVYLQKENIIDESGMPKERFSAEFPKEGPSILRIQQVVRGDSAAYFCASSVLKRWETQYFGPGTRLLVL.

This clone showed up just a few times. The chain is built from TRBV29-1 and TRBJ2-7; TRBD1 matches 7 bases. The CDR3 has 12 amino acids. Germline V CDR1 and CDR2: SQVTM, ANQGSEA. Trimming took 7 bases from V and 4 from J; bases not matched to a gene: 7. The CDR3 DNA sequence: TGCAGCGCCAAAGACAGGGCGTACGAGCAGTACTTC. It yields the protein CSAKDRAYEQYF.

CDR3 residues: CASSLDRGAFYNEQFF. The CDR3 DNA follows: TGTGCCAGCAGCTTAGATCGGGGGGCGTTCTACAATGAGCAGTTCTTC. V is TRBV13 and J is TRBJ2-1; a weak D match, TRBD2 (7 bases). The CDR3 spans 16 residues. The V end lost 1 base, the J end lost 3 bases, and 13 bases lay between the germline ends. Looked up from germline, CDR1 is PRHDT and CDR2 is FYEKMQ (reference sequence).

This clone was detected only a few times. The V call is TRBV21-1, the J call TRBJ2-3; the DNA was not compared with TRBD2, the D call given in the table. TRBV21-1 is tagged as a pseudogene. The CDR3 has 17 amino acids. This chain's CDR3 is CASSKDEREGCTDTQYF. CDR3 sequence (DNA): TGTGCCAGCAGCAAAGACGAGCGGGAGGGGTGCACAGATACGCAGTATTTT.

The rearrangement joins TRBV19 to TRBJ2-1, with 8 bases fitting TRBD1. The CDR3 is 17 residues long. V dropped 5 bases and J dropped 3; count of bases not matched to a gene: 12. Germline loops: CDR1 LNHDA, CDR2 SQIVND (reference sequence). CDR3 region: CASSAIRTGLLYNEQFF. CDR3 in DNA: TGTGCCAGTAGTGCAATTAGGACAGGGTTACTCTACAATGAGCAGTTCTTC.

A single count supports this clone. This chain links TRBV11-2 with TRBJ1-2, with 9 bases identical to TRBD1. Germline trimming cut 6 bases from V and 7 bases from J; bases unmatched to any gene: 12. The germline V gene encodes CDR1 SGHAT and CDR2 FQNNGV. The CDR3 is 15 amino acids. CDR3 sequence: CASRLTGGVGSGYTF. DNA of the CDR3: TGTGCCAGCAGACTTACAGGGGGCGTAGGTTCTGGCTACACCTTC.

This chain connects TRBV19 to TRBJ1-1; weak D call: TRBD1 (5 bases). Trimming stripped 1 base from V and 1 base from J, with 13 bases between. The germline CDR1 and CDR2 sequences are LNHDA and SQIVND (reference sequence). The CDR3 is 16 residues long. The CDR3 DNA reads as TGTGCCAGTAGTATAGCTTTGGGGGTTCCGAACACTGAAGCTTTCTTT. Protein product: CASSIALGVPNTEAFF.

The chain combines TRBV6-5 with TRBJ1-4; 7 bases are shared with TRBD1. The CDR3 spans 15 residues. Germline-derived CDR1 and CDR2 are MNHEY and SVGAGI. J was trimmed by 8 bases and V by 2 bases; bases with no gene match: 8. The CDR3 loop reads CASSYPGGAREKLFF. In nucleotides, the CDR3 is TGTGCCAGCAGTTACCCAGGGGGGGCGCGGGAAAAACTGTTTTTT.

A note on this clone: Different DNA sequences within this sample yield the same CDR3. The chain combines TRBV6-5 with TRBJ2-7; TRBD2 agrees at 10 bases. Germline loops: CDR1 MNHEY, CDR2 SVGAGI. CDR3 length: 14 amino acids. The J segment lost 3 bases and the V segment lost 5 bases, leaving 4 bases of the junction unmatched. The CDR3 sequence: CASSPGLANYEQYF. CDR3 nucleotides: TGTGCCAGCAGTCCGGGACTAGCGAACTACGAGCAGTACTTC.

V gene TRBV7-6 combines with J gene TRBJ2-7; TRBD2 agrees at 14 bases. Germline V gene lookup returns CDR1 SGHVS and CDR2 FNYEAQ. The length of the CDR3 is 18 residues. J gave up 2 bases and V 3 bases, and 9 bases lay outside the gene matches. CDR3 sequence: CASSFDPGLAGETYEQYF. CDR3 nucleotide sequence: TGTGCCAGCAGCTTCGACCCGGGACTAGCGGGAGAGACCTACGAGCAGTACTTC.

V is TRBV13 and J is TRBJ2-7; possible D gene TRBD1, 6 bases. The CDR3 consists of 13 residues. Germline V gives CDR1 PRHDT, CDR2 FYEKMQ (reference sequence). The V end lost 0 bases, the J end lost 6 bases, and 9 bases lay between the germline ends. The CDR3 region has the DNA TGTGCCAGCAGCTTAGGTACAGGGTCCGAGCAGTACTTC. This gives the protein CASSLGTGSEQYF. Complete variable domain (other parts from reference TRBV13 and TRBJ2-7): AAGVIQSPRHLIKEKRETATLKCYPIPRHDTVYWYQQGPGQDPQFLISFYEKMQSDKGSIPDRFSAQQFSDYHSELNMSSLELGDSALYFCASSLGTGSEQYFGPGTRLTVT.

The gene calls are TRBV28 and TRBJ2-5; 10 bases map to TRBD1. The CDR3 is 13 residues long. CDR1 and CDR2 (germline): MDHEN, SYDVKM. V was pared by 8 bases and J by 4 bases, with 4 bases of the junction left unmatched. The DNA of the CDR3 is TGTGCCAGCGGGGACAGGGGAGGAGAGACCCAGTACTTC. Its translation: CASGDRGGETQYF.

This clone was seen more than once but under ten times. The chain is built from TRBV9 and TRBJ2-3; TRBD2 matches at 12 bases. The CDR3 contains 16 residues. Germline-derived CDR1 and CDR2 are SGDLS and YYNGEE. Losses at the gene ends were 3 bases for V and 0 bases for J; bases not matched to a gene: 2. The CDR3 DNA reads TGTGCCAGCAGCGCTGGGACTAGCGGGAGCACAGATACGCAGTATTTT. This encodes CASSAGTSGSTDTQYF.

In its sample, this clone was seen once. The chain recombines TRBV28 with TRBJ2-7; 11 bases map to TRBD1. CDR1 MDHEN and CDR2 SYDVKM come from the germline V gene. V lost 6 bases, J lost 2 bases, and 3 bases stayed unmatched. The CDR3 is 14 residues long. The CDR3 sequence is CASRGTGGPYEQYF. CDR3 in DNA: TGTGCCAGCAGGGGGACAGGGGGTCCCTACGAGCAGTACTTC.

V is TRBV28 and J is TRBJ1-4; maybe TRBD1 (6 bases). V lost 4 bases to trimming and J lost 8 bases, with 20 bases between them. Germline V gene data show CDR1 as MDHEN and CDR2 as SYDVKM. The CDR3 consists of 16 residues. The CDR3 DNA reads as TGTGCCAGCAGTTCCCCAGGGACGGGGGGCAGGGAAAAACTGTTTTTT. Translating gives CASSSPGTGGREKLFF.

The V call is TRBV29-1, the J call TRBJ1-1; the D gene is possibly TRBD1 (5 bases). The CDR3 length is 14 residues. Deletions cut 4 bases from V and 4 bases from J, with 16 bases between. CDR1 and CDR2 (germline): SQVTM, ANQGSEA. CDR3 sequence: CSVGVGGTGTEAFF. CDR3 coding DNA: TGCAGCGTTGGGGTTGGGGGAACAGGCACTGAAGCTTTCTTT.